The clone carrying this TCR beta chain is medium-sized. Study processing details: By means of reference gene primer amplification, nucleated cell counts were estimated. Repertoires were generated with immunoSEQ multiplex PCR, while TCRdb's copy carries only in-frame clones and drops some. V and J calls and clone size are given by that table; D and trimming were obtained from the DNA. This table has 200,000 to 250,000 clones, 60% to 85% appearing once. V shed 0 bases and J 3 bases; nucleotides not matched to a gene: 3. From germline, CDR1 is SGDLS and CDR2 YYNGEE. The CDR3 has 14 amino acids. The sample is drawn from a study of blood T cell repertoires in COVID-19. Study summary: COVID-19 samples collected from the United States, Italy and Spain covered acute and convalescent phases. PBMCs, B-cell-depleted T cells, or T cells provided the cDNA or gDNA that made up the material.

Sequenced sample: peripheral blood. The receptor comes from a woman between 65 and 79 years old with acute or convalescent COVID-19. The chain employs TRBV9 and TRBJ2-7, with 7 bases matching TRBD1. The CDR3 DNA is TGTGCCAGCAGCGTAGGGGACAGAGACTACGAGCAGTACTTC. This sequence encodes CASSVGDRDYEQYF.